One sample yielded the 12 T cell receptor beta chains listed below, sequenced in a study of tumor-infiltrating lymphocytes in primary liver carcinoma. From approximately 490 ng total RNA, TCR beta cDNA was generated with a primer in the constant region. Nested multiplex PCR, run for three rounds with slightly modified ARM-PCR, yielded TCR beta libraries. The first two PCR rounds used TRBV1-TRBV30 forward primers with a C-beta reverse primer, about 10 cycles each. Using its own MiXCR run on the multiplex PCR reads, TCRdb lists one record per CDR3 protein. The table shows 300,000 to 350,000 distinct CDR3 sequences, with about 61% occurring only once. Unsorted whole blood supplied the RNA, and germline DNA was extracted too. The sample was peripheral blood. These receptors were obtained from a man aged 35 to 55 with primary liver carcinoma and hepatitis B virus infection.

In the case of this clonotype: This may come from a read error, since a much larger clone is one base off. The V call is TRBV4-1, the J call TRBJ2-4; TRBD1 aligns across 12 bases. After removal of 3 bases from V and 2 bases from J, the junction contained 14 bases not matched to a gene. This CDR3 has 20 amino acids. CDR1 and CDR2 (germline): MGHRA, YSYEKL. In nucleotides, the CDR3 is TGCGCCAGCAGCCATGCGTCCGGGACAGGGGGCAGTAGGACCAAAAACATTCAGTACTTC. Its protein is CASSHASGTGGSRTKNIQYF.

Note on this clonotype: This is likely a read error, given that the CDR3 carries no conserved phenylalanine or tryptophan at its end. The chain joins TRBV29-1 to TRBJ2-1, with D possibly matching TRBD2 (5 bases). Germline V gene lookup returns CDR1 SQVTM and CDR2 ANQGSEA. This CDR3 is 12 amino acids long. CDR3: CSVDVVYNEQFL. In DNA, the CDR3 is TGTAGCGTTGACGTAGTCTACAATGAGCAGTTCCTC.

Remarks on this clonotype: A much larger clonotype is one base distant, so this may be a read error. The gene calls are TRBV7-8 and TRBJ2-3; weak D call: TRBD1 (6 bases). Germline assignment: CDR1 SGHVS and CDR2 FQNEAQ. The CDR3 runs 14 residues. V lost 1 base and J lost 7, with 12 bases in between. The CDR3 sequence: CASSLETGDNTQYF. The CDR3, as DNA: TGTGCCAGCAGCTTAGAAACCGGGGACAATACGCAGTATTTT.

As regards this clonotype: One base away lies a much larger clone, so this may be a sequencing read error. The conserved phenylalanine or tryptophan is not found at the CDR3 terminus, so this likely reflects a read error. The gene calls are TRBV13 and TRBJ2-1; TRBD2 aligns across 7 bases. The germline V gene encodes CDR1 PRHDT and CDR2 FYEKMQ (reference sequence). This CDR3 spans 14 amino acids. Germline trimming cut 6 bases from V and 6 bases from J; bases unmatched to any gene: 8. CDR3 coding DNA: TGTGCCAGCAGTTCGACTAGCAGGTCCAATGAGCAGTTCTCC. Its translation is CASSSTSRSNEQFS.

This CDR3 is CASSFIGGSPLHF. For the CDR3, the DNA is TGTGCCAGCAGCTTTATAGGGGGATCACCCCTCCACTTT. The V call is TRBV7-9, the J call TRBJ1-6; possibly TRBD1 for D (6 bases). Trimming removed 3 bases at V and 10 bases at J, with 10 bases between. Per the germline V gene, CDR1 is SEHNR and CDR2 is FQNEAQ (reference sequence). This CDR3 spans 13 amino acids.

This clonotype is a singleton in its sample. An end of the junction differs from the germline gene, which may be a read error. The chain carries TRBV11-2 and TRBJ1-2; the D is unclear. The V gene's germline CDR1 is SGHAT and CDR2 FQNNGV. CDR3 length: 13 amino acids. This chain's CDR3 is CASSPRHNYGYTF. CDR3 nucleotide sequence: TGTGCTAGCAGCCCTCGACATAACTATGGCTACACCTTC.

About this clonotype itself: A much larger clone differs from this one at a single base, so this may be a read error. The chain is built from TRBV12-3 or TRBV12-4 and TRBJ2-1, with 9 nucleotides matching TRBD1. CDR3 length equals 17 residues. CDR3 residues: CTSSSRTGEGSYNEQFF. The CDR3 coding sequence is TGTACCAGCAGTTCCAGGACAGGGGAAGGCTCCTACAATGAGCAGTTCTTC.

The chain recombines TRBV4-2 with TRBJ2-7; a possible D gene is TRBD1 (5 bases). V lost 1 base to trimming and J lost 9 bases, with 25 bases between them. Per the germline V gene, CDR1 is LGHNA and CDR2 is YNFKEQ. The CDR3 has 17 amino acids. The CDR3 DNA reads TGTGCCAGCAGCCAAGTGGAAAACCGGACAACGGCCGACGGGCAGTACTTC. Its protein is CASSQVENRTTADGQYF.

This clonotype was counted between two and nine times. A much larger clone sits a single nucleotide away, making a read error possible. This sequence joins TRBV4-2 and TRBJ2-5; TRBD2 matches at 7 bases. There are 15 residues in the CDR3. The germline V gene has CDR1 LGHNA and CDR2 YNFKEQ. The CDR3 region is CAGSQDRGRAETQYF. The DNA for the CDR3 is TGTGCCGGCAGCCAAGACCGCGGGAGAGCGGAGACCCAGTACTTC.

Concerning this clonotype itself: This CDR3 fails to terminate in the conserved phenylalanine or tryptophan, so it likely reflects a read error. This chain links TRBV29-1 with TRBJ2-1; D not resolved. This CDR3 comprises 11 residues. Germline V CDR1 and CDR2: SQVTM, ANQGSEA. CDR3 protein: CSGLTYNEQFL. CDR3 DNA: TGCAGTGGCTTGACATACAATGAGCAGTTCCTC.

Turning to this clonotype: The conserved final phenylalanine or tryptophan is absent from the CDR3, which likely points to a read error. This chain links TRBV4-1 with TRBJ1-1; D may be TRBD1 (5 bases). The CDR3 extends over 13 amino acids. CDR1 and CDR2 from the germline V gene are MGHRA and YSYEKL. V was clipped by 6 bases and J by 3 bases, with 11 bases between them. Here the CDR3 reads CASRGTGDTEAFL. The CDR3 DNA follows: TGCGCCAGCAGAGGGACGGGGGACACTGAAGCTTTCCTT.

Concerning this clonotype itself: Since a much larger clone is just one base distant, this may be a read error. V usage is TRBV6-1 and J usage is TRBJ2-2; D perhaps matches TRBD2 (5 bases). There are 16 residues in the CDR3. The germline gives CDR1 MNHNS, CDR2 SASEGT. CDR3: CASSGTRLEITGELSF. The CDR3 coding sequence is TGTGCCAGCTCGGGAACCCGTTTGGAAATCACCGGGGAGCTGTCTTTT.